Following are 32 T cell receptor beta chains from one sample sequenced in a study of blood T cell repertoires in COVID-19. Here immunoSEQ multiplex PCR was the method, and the copy in TCRdb shows in-frame clones only, minus some. Altogether some 270,000 clones are present, around nine tenths being singletons, with the ten largest covering under 2.5%. Material: PBMCs or T cells enriched from blood (not recorded which). These receptors were collected from a woman aged 55-70 years who had recovered from COVID-19.

The rearrangement links TRBV5-1 to TRBJ2-3; the D is unclear. Germline lookup yields CDR1 SGHRS and CDR2 YFSETQ. With 0 bases removed from V and 4 bases from J, the gap between germline ends came to 9 bases. The CDR3 is 14 amino acids. CDR3 nucleotides: TGCGCCAGCAGCTTGGGTGAAGGAGCAGATACGCAGTATTTT. It yields the protein CASSLGEGADTQYF.

This chain connects TRBV9 to TRBJ2-1; 10 nucleotides match TRBD2. The CDR3 runs 13 residues. Germline lookup yields CDR1 SGDLS and CDR2 YYNGEE. After removal of 3 bases from V and 8 bases from J, the junction contained 2 bases not matched to a gene. The CDR3 loop reads CASSGTSGYEQFF. The CDR3 region has the DNA TGTGCCAGCAGCGGGACTAGCGGCTATGAGCAGTTCTTC.

The J gene is TRBJ1-3, the V gene TRBV19; no reliable D call. In germline, CDR1 is LNHDA, CDR2 SQIVND (reference sequence). CDR3 size: 13 residues. The germline V and J ends were trimmed by 5 bases and 4 bases, with 9 bases remaining between them. The CDR3, as DNA: TGTGCCAGTAGTGTAGGGAGCGGAAACACCATATATTTT. The encoded protein is CASSVGSGNTIYF.

This chain links TRBV24-1 with TRBJ2-1; maybe TRBD2 (5 bases). In germline, CDR1 is KGHDR, CDR2 SFDVKD. This CDR3 has 15 residues. The germline V and J ends were trimmed by 4 bases and 3 bases, with 12 bases remaining between them. CDR3: CATSDSGLNYNEQFF. CDR3 nucleotide sequence: TGTGCCACCAGTGACTCTGGACTGAACTACAATGAGCAGTTCTTC.

CDR3 protein: CASRVDNNEQFF. As DNA, the CDR3 is TGCGCCAGCAGAGTAGACAACAATGAGCAGTTCTTC. V and J are TRBV5-1 and TRBJ2-1, with D uncertain. Germline V gene sequence: CDR1 SGHRS, CDR2 YFSETQ. The CDR3 contains 12 residues. With 5 bases removed from V and 5 bases from J, the gap between germline ends came to 8 bases.

This clone came up once. The rearrangement links TRBV10-3 to TRBJ1-2; TRBD1 matches 7 bases. CDR1 is ENHRY, CDR2 SYGVKD, per germline. The CDR3 loop spans 14 amino acids. With V trimmed by 8 bases and J by 2 bases, 8 bases remained unmatched. CDR3 region: CAIEKGRGNYGYTF. The CDR3 coding sequence is TGTGCCATCGAAAAGGGCAGGGGGAACTATGGCTACACCTTC.

The rearrangement joins TRBV3-1 (or the pseudogene TRBV3-2) to TRBJ1-1; D is unresolved. Per germline, CDR1 LGHDT and CDR2 YNNKEL (reference sequence). V lost 1 base to trimming and J lost 8 bases, with 8 bases between them. There are 12 residues in the CDR3. The CDR3 here is CASSQVPGEAFF. As DNA, the CDR3 is TGTGCCAGCAGCCAAGTACCCGGGGAAGCTTTCTTT.

This chain joins TRBV4-2 and TRBJ1-1; D ambiguous. V gave up 0 bases and J gave up 5 bases, with 7 bases separating them. Germline V gene data show CDR1 as LGHNA and CDR2 as YNFKEQ. CDR3 length equals 13 residues. CDR3 in DNA: TGTGCCAGCAGCCAAGACGGGGAGACTGAAGCTTTCTTT. As protein: CASSQDGETEAFF.

The CDR3, as DNA: TGTGCCAGCAGCGCGGGTCCGGGGGTAGCTTTCTTT. Amino acids: CASSAGPGVAFF. The V and J genes are TRBV9 and TRBJ1-1, with D possibly TRBD1 on 5 matching bases. The V end was cut by 3 bases, the J end by 10 bases, with 13 bases between. The CDR3 loop spans 12 amino acids. The germline CDR1 and CDR2 sequences are SGDLS and YYNGEE.

The rearrangement links TRBV9 to TRBJ1-6; D is possibly TRBD1 (6 bases). The V gene lost 0 bases and the J gene lost 5 bases, with 9 bases spanning the gap. CDR1 and CDR2 (germline): SGDLS, YYNGEE. CDR3 length: 15 residues. CDR3 residues: CASSVGWDNNSPLHF. CDR3 in DNA: TGTGCCAGCAGCGTAGGATGGGACAATAATTCACCCCTCCACTTT.

This clone was counted once. The V gene is TRBV18, the J gene TRBJ2-5, with a tentative D call TRBD2 (5 bases). The CDR3 extends over 13 amino acids. The V gene's germline CDR1 is KGHSH and CDR2 LQKENI. V shed 6 bases and J shed 1 base, with 9 bases lying between them. The CDR3 protein is CASSPGIQETQYF. DNA for the CDR3: TGTGCCAGCTCCCCCGGGATCCAAGAGACCCAGTACTTC.

The rearrangement joins TRBV2 to TRBJ1-6, with no clear D. Germline V lookup: CDR1 SNHLY, CDR2 FYNNEI. V was trimmed by 7 bases and J by 6 bases, leaving 16 bases between them. This CDR3 comprises 15 residues. The CDR3 loop reads CASNLQATPNSPLHF. The CDR3 DNA follows: TGTGCCAGCAACCTCCAGGCTACACCTAATTCACCCCTCCACTTT.

J is TRBJ1-4 and V is TRBV5-6; 7 bases are shared with TRBD1. Germline lookup yields CDR1 SGHDT and CDR2 YYEEEE. This CDR3 spans 16 amino acids. Trimming took 0 bases from V and 4 from J; bases not matched to a gene: 6. The CDR3 loop is CASSLGLRDSNEKLFF. For the CDR3, the DNA is TGTGCCAGCAGCTTGGGGCTTCGGGACAGTAATGAAAAACTGTTTTTT. The whole variable domain, remainder taken from reference TRBV5-6 and TRBJ1-4, is DAGVTQSPTHLIKTRGQQVTLRCSPKSGHDTVSWYQQALGQGPQFIFQYYEEEERQRGNFPDRFSGHQFPNYSSELNVNALLLGDSALYLCASSLGLRDSNEKLFFGSGTQLSVL.

The chain employs TRBV3-1 (or the pseudogene TRBV3-2) and TRBJ2-7, with 9 bases that match TRBD1. With 4 bases clipped from V and 3 bases from J, the junction kept 4 bases outside the gene matches. Germline lookup yields CDR1 LGHDT and CDR2 YNNKEL (reference sequence). The CDR3 runs to 14 residues. This CDR3 is CASSLWTGDYEQYF. DNA of the CDR3: TGTGCCAGCAGCCTATGGACAGGGGACTACGAGCAGTACTTC.

The rearrangement joins TRBV6-4 to TRBJ1-2; D ambiguous. The germline CDR1 and CDR2 sequences are MRHNA and SNTAGT. The CDR3 has 14 amino acids. V lost 5 bases, J lost 7 bases, and 17 bases lay in between. CDR3: CASSLEGGIGGYTF. The DNA of the CDR3 is TGTGCCAGCAGTTTAGAGGGTGGTATTGGTGGCTACACCTTC.

This clone was observed a few times. The chain joins TRBV10-1 to TRBJ2-1; 14 nucleotides agree with TRBD2. Germline CDR1 reads WNHNN; CDR2 reads SYGVQD (reference sequence). J lost 9 bases, V lost 7 bases, and 8 bases had no gene match. This CDR3 has 15 amino acids. CDR3 in DNA: TGCGCCAGCACCCCGACTAGCGGGGGGGCGGGTGAGCAGTTCTTC. Its translation: CASTPTSGGAGEQFF.

The V and J genes are TRBV27 and TRBJ1-5, with 7 bases matching TRBD1. This CDR3 contains 13 residues. The germline V gene encodes CDR1 MNHEY and CDR2 SMNVEV (reference sequence). Germline trimming cut 6 bases from V and 7 bases from J; bases unmatched to any gene: 6. The CDR3 protein is CASSDRAGQPQHF. In DNA, the CDR3 is TGTGCCAGCAGCGACAGGGCGGGACAGCCCCAGCATTTT.

This sequence joins TRBV9 and TRBJ2-6; 7 nucleotides agree with TRBD2. V shed 2 bases, J shed 1 base, and the junction held 9 bases outside the gene matches. CDR3 length: 18 residues. CDR1 is SGDLS, CDR2 YYNGEE, per germline. CDR3 in DNA: TGTGCCAGCAGCGTTCGGGCGGGAGTGTTTTCTGGGGCCAACGTCCTGACTTTC. This sequence encodes CASSVRAGVFSGANVLTF. The full variable domain, in which reference TRBV9 and TRBJ2-6 provide the parts outside the CDR3, is DSGVTQTPKHLITATGQRVTLRCSPRSGDLSVYWYQQSLDQGLQFLIQYYNGEERAKGNILERFSAQQFPDLHSELNLSSLELGDSALYFCASSVRAGVFSGANVLTFGAGSRLTVL.

The chain couples TRBV6-5 to TRBJ2-5; D is possibly TRBD2 (6 bases). V lost 4 bases and J 1 base, leaving 13 bases between the germline ends. The CDR3 is 15 residues long. Germline V gene lookup returns CDR1 MNHEY and CDR2 SVGAGI. The DNA of the CDR3 is TGTGCCAGCAGTTGGCGGGGAAACATCCAAGAGACCCAGTACTTC. Its protein product is CASSWRGNIQETQYF.

The V call is TRBV10-1, the J call TRBJ2-2; 8 bases are a match to TRBD1. The germline V gene has CDR1 WNHNN and CDR2 SYGVQD (reference sequence). Germline trimming cut 6 bases from V and 3 bases from J; bases unmatched to any gene: 6. The CDR3 has 15 amino acids. The CDR3 nucleotides read TGCGCCAGCAGCACAGGGGGATATGACACCGGGGAGCTGTTTTTT. It specifies CASSTGGYDTGELFF.

V usage is TRBV10-3 and J usage is TRBJ1-2; 10 bases are shared with TRBD1. This CDR3 comprises 14 residues. V lost 6 bases to trimming and J lost 7 bases; unmatched junction nucleotides: 8. The germline CDR1 and CDR2 sequences are ENHRY and SYGVKD. As DNA, the CDR3 is TGTGCCATCAGCCTGGGACAGGGGCCAAGTGGCTACACCTTC. Its translation: CAISLGQGPSGYTF.

CDR3 bases: TGCGCCAGCAGCCAAGAAAGGGTTGGAGGAAGTGGCTACACCTTC. Its translation: CASSQERVGGSGYTF. V usage is TRBV4-1 and J usage is TRBJ1-2, with no clear D. V lost 0 bases, J lost 7 bases, and 15 bases lay in between. Germline V gene sequence: CDR1 MGHRA, CDR2 YSYEKL. The CDR3 loop spans 15 amino acids.

This clone occurred once. This chain uses TRBV28 with TRBJ2-2, with D hard to call. The ends were cut back, 5 bases at V and 2 bases at J, with 15 bases in the middle. Germline V gene sequence: CDR1 MDHEN, CDR2 SYDVKM. The CDR3 runs 16 residues. CDR3 coding DNA: TGTGCCAGCAGTACCCTGAGCCGACTTAACACCGGGGAGCTGTTTTTT. This sequence encodes CASSTLSRLNTGELFF.

The genes are TRBV4-1 and TRBJ2-1; D not certain. This CDR3 is 14 amino acids long. The V gene's germline CDR1 is MGHRA and CDR2 YSYEKL. V lost 2 bases and J 7 bases, leaving 12 bases between the germline ends. Here the CDR3 DNA reads TGCGCCAGCAGCCAACCCCTCAGCAGGAATGAGCAGTTCTTC. This sequence encodes CASSQPLSRNEQFF.

The chain has TRBV5-5 and TRBJ1-2, with TRBD1 identical over 7 bases. Germline values: CDR1 SGHKS, CDR2 YYEKEE (reference sequence). The CDR3 runs 14 residues. The trim removed 3 bases at V and 7 bases at J, leaving 9 bases unmatched. Here the CDR3 DNA reads TGTGCCAGCAGCTCCTCGGGAGAGGGGGCTGGCTACACCTTC. Translated, it gives CASSSSGEGAGYTF.

This clone appeared a single time. This sequence joins TRBV5-1 and TRBJ1-2, with 9 bases fitting TRBD1. The V gene end was trimmed by 1 base and the J gene end by 4 bases; junction bases not matched to a gene: 5. CDR3 size: 15 residues. Germline CDR1 reads SGHRS; CDR2 reads YFSETQ. In nucleotides, the CDR3 is TGCGCCAGCAGCTTGAACAGGGGGCGGGTCTATGGCTACACCTTC. Translating it yields CASSLNRGRVYGYTF.

The chain uses TRBV5-1 and TRBJ2-5; a weak D match, TRBD2 (5 bases). The V end was cut by 0 bases, the J end by 3 bases, with 9 bases between. Germline V lookup: CDR1 SGHRS, CDR2 YFSETQ. The CDR3 spans 14 residues. This chain's CDR3 is CASSLGSVEETQYF. In DNA, the CDR3 is TGCGCCAGCAGCTTGGGTAGCGTGGAAGAGACCCAGTACTTC.

V gene TRBV18 combines with J gene TRBJ2-7; TRBD2 matches 15 bases. V trimming: 4 bases; J trimming: 0 bases; junction bases outside the gene matches: 4. The CDR3 runs 17 residues. Germline V gene data show CDR1 as KGHSH and CDR2 as LQKENI. The CDR3 bases are TGTGCCAGCTCACGCGGACTAGCGGGGGGGAGCTCCTACGAGCAGTACTTC. Its protein product is CASSRGLAGGSSYEQYF.

This clone came up a few times. The J gene is TRBJ1-1, the V gene TRBV19; D gene unclear. This CDR3 is built from 12 residues. Germline V gives CDR1 LNHDA, CDR2 SQIVND (reference sequence). Trimming stripped 3 bases from V and 6 bases from J, with 8 bases between. The CDR3 is CASSIGLSEAFF. The CDR3 bases are TGTGCCAGTAGTATTGGACTCTCTGAAGCTTTCTTT.

The chain carries TRBV5-5 and TRBJ2-7; 7 bases match TRBD1. Germline assignment: CDR1 SGHKS and CDR2 YYEKEE (reference sequence). The CDR3 is 16 residues long. The V gene end was trimmed by 6 bases and the J gene end by 0 bases; junction bases not matched to a gene: 12. CDR3 in amino acids: CASKKVGTASSYEQYF. The DNA of the CDR3 is TGTGCCAGCAAAAAAGTAGGGACAGCCAGCTCCTACGAGCAGTACTTC.

The chain is built from TRBV11-3 and TRBJ2-7, with D tentatively TRBD2 (6 bases). The germline CDR1 and CDR2 sequences are SGHNT and YENEEA. The CDR3 runs to 13 residues. Trimming left V 2 bases short and J 2 bases short, with 7 bases between. The CDR3 region has the DNA TGTGCCAGCAGCTTACCGGGGGCCTACGAGCAGTACTTC. Protein product: CASSLPGAYEQYF. Full variable domain (missing parts from reference TRBV11-3 and TRBJ2-7): EAGVVQSPRYKIIEKKQPVAFWCNPISGHNTLYWYLQNLGQGPELLIRYENEEAVDDSQLPKDRFSAERLKGVDSTLKIQPAELGDSAVYLCASSLPGAYEQYFGPGTRLTVT.

V and J are TRBV20-1 and TRBJ2-1, with 10 positions matching TRBD1. Trimming took 3 bases from V and 4 from J; bases not matched to a gene: 3. The CDR3 runs 14 residues. Germline loops: CDR1 DFQATT, CDR2 SNEGSKA (reference sequence). For the CDR3, the DNA is TGCAGTGCTAGTGACAGGGGGCATTACAATGAGCAGTTCTTC. Translating it yields CSASDRGHYNEQFF.